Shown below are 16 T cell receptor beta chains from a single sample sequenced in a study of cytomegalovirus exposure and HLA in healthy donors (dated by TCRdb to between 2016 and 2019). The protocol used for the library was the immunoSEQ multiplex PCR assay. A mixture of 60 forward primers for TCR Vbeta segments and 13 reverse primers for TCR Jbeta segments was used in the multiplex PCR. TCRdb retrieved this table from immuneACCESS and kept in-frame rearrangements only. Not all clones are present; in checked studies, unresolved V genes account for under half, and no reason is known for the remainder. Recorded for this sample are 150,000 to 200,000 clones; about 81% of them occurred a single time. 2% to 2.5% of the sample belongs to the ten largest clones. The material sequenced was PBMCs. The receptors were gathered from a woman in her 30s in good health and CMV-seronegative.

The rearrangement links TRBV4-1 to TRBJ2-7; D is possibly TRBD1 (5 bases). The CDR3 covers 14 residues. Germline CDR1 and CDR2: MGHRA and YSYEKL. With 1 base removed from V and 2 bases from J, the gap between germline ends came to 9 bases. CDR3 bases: TGCGCCAGCAGCCAAGTGGCAGGGCCCTACGAGCAGTACTTC. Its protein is CASSQVAGPYEQYF.

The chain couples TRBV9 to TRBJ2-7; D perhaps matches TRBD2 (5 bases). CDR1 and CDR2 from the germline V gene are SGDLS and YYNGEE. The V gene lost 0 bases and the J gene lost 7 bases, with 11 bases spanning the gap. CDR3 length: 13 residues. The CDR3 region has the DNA TGTGCCAGCAGCGTAGAGGGTAGCGTGGAGCAGTACTTC. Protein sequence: CASSVEGSVEQYF. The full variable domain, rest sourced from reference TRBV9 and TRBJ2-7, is DSGVTQTPKHLITATGQRVTLRCSPRSGDLSVYWYQQSLDQGLQFLIQYYNGEERAKGNILERFSAQQFPDLHSELNLSSLELGDSALYFCASSVEGSVEQYFGPGTRLTVT.

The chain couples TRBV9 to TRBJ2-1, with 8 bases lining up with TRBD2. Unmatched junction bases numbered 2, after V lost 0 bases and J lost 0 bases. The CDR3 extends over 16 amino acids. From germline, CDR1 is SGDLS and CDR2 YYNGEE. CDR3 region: CASSVELAASYNEQFF. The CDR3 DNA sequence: TGTGCCAGCAGCGTAGAACTAGCGGCCTCCTACAATGAGCAGTTCTTC.

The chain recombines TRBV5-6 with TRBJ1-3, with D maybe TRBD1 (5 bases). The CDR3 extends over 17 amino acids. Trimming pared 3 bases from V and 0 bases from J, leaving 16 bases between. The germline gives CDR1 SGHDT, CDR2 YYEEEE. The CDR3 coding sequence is TGTGCCAGCAGCTCAGGAGGGACGGGGATCTCTGGAAACACCATATATTTT. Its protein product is CASSSGGTGISGNTIYF.

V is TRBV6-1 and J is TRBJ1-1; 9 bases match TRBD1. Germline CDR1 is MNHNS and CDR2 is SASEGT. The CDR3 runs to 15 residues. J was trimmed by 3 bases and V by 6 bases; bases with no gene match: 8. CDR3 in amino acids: CASRRTGVDHTEAFF. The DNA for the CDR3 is TGTGCCAGCAGAAGGACAGGGGTGGATCACACTGAAGCTTTCTTT.

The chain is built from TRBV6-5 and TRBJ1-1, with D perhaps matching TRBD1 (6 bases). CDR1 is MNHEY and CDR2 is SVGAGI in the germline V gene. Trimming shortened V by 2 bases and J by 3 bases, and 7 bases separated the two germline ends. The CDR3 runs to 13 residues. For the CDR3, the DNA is TGTGCCAGCAGTTACAACAGGGACACTGAAGCTTTCTTT. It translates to CASSYNRDTEAFF.

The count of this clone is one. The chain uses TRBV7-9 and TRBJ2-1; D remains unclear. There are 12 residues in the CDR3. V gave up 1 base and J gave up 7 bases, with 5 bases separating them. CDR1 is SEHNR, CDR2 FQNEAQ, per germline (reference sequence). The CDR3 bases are TGTGCCAGCAGCTTAGGGGCGAATGAGCAGTTCTTC. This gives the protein CASSLGANEQFF.

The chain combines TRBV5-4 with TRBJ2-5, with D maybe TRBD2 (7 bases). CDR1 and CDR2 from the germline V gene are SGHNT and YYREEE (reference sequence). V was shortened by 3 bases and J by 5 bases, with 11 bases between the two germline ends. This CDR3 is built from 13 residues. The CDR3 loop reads CASSWGGSETQYF. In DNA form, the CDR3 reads TGTGCCAGCAGCTGGGGGGGCTCGGAGACCCAGTACTTC.

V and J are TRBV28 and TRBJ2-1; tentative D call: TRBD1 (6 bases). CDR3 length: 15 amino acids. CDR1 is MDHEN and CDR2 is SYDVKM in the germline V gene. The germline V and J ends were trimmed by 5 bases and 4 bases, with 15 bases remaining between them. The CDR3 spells CASSPADSFYNEQFF. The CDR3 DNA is TGTGCCAGCAGTCCCGCGGACAGCTTTTACAATGAGCAGTTCTTC.

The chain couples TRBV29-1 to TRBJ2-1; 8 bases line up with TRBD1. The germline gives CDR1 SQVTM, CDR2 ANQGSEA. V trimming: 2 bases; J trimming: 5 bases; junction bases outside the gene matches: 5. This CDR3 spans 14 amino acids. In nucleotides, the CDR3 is TGCAGCGTTGAAACAGGGGGTAGAAACAATGAGCAGTTCTTC. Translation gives CSVETGGRNNEQFF.

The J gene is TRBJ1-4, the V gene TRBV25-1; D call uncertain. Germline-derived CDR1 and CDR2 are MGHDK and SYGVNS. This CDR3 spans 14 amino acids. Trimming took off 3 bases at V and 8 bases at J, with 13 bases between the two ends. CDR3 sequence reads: CASSEFPVYEKLFF. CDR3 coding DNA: TGTGCCAGCAGTGAGTTCCCGGTCTACGAAAAACTGTTTTTT.

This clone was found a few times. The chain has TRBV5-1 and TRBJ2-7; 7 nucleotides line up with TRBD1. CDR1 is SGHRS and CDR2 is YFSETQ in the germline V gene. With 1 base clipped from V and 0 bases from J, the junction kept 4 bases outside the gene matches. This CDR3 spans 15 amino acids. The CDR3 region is CASSLMTGSSYEQYF. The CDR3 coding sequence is TGCGCCAGCAGCTTGATGACAGGGAGCTCCTACGAGCAGTACTTC.

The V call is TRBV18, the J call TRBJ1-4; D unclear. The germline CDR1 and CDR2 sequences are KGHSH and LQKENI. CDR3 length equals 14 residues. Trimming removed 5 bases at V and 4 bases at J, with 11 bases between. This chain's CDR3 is CASSLTAGNEKLFF. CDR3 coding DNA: TGTGCCAGCTCATTAACAGCGGGTAATGAAAAACTGTTTTTT.

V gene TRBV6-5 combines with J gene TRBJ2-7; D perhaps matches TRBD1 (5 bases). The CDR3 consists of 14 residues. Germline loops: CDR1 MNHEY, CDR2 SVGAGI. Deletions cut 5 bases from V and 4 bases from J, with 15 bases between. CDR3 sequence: CASSPLPTVYEQYF. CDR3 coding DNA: TGTGCCAGCAGTCCTCTACCGACAGTTTACGAGCAGTACTTC.

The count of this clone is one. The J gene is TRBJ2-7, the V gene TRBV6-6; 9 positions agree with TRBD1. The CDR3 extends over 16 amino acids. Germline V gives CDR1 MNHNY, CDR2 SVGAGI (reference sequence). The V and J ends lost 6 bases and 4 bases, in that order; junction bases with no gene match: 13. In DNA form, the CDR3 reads TGTGCCAGCAGAACCCCGGGACAGGGAAAAGGGTACGAGCAGTACTTC. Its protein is CASRTPGQGKGYEQYF.

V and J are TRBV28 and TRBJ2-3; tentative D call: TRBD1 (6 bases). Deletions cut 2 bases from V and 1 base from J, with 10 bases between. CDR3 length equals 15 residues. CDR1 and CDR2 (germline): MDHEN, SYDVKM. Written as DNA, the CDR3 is TGTGCCAGCAGTTTAGGCAGGGGCGGCACAGATACGCAGTATTTT. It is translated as CASSLGRGGTDTQYF.